This T cell receptor (beta chain) emerged from a study of T-cell memory formation after mild COVID-19. Across the whole study: TCR clusters largely stayed donor specific.

Whole-study results and caveats: Confirmation was lacking for SARS-CoV-2 specificity of second-wave clones that peaked on day 37. Clones that shrank (day 15 to 85) were balanced CD4/CD8, whereas later expanders leaned CD4+.

Germline CDR1 is MNHEY and CDR2 is SVGAGI. The junction had 10 bases not matched to a gene; V was cut back by 4 bases and J by 3 bases. The CDR3 is 16 residues long. MiXCR, run by TCRdb on the 5' RACE reads, gives a single entry per CDR3 protein. The sample lists a few hundred thousand distinct CDR3 sequences; about a sixth were seen once. Details on this clonotype: As yet, its antigen is unknown.

The clonotype was recovered from a man aged 18-30 years who had mild COVID-19 (a few samples of this study predate the infection). Cell type and time point are not known. Material for sequencing was PBMCs or a T cell subset sorted from them (not recorded which). The V and J genes are TRBV6-5 and TRBJ2-5; 8 bases map to TRBD2. The CDR3 sequence is CASSSPVQAGEETQYF. CDR3 DNA sequence: TGTGCCAGCAGTTCCCCAGTGCAAGCGGGGGAAGAGACCCAGTACTTC.